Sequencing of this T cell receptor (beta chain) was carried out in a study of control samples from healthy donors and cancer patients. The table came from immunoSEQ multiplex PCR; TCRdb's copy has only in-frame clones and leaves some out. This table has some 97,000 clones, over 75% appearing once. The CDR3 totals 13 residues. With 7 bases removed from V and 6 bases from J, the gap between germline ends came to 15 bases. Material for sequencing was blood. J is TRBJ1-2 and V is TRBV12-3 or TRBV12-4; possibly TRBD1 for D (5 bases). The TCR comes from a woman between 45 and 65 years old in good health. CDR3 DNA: TGTGCCAGCACCCCAGGGTATAAGGATGGCTACACCTTC. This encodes CASTPGYKDGYTF.